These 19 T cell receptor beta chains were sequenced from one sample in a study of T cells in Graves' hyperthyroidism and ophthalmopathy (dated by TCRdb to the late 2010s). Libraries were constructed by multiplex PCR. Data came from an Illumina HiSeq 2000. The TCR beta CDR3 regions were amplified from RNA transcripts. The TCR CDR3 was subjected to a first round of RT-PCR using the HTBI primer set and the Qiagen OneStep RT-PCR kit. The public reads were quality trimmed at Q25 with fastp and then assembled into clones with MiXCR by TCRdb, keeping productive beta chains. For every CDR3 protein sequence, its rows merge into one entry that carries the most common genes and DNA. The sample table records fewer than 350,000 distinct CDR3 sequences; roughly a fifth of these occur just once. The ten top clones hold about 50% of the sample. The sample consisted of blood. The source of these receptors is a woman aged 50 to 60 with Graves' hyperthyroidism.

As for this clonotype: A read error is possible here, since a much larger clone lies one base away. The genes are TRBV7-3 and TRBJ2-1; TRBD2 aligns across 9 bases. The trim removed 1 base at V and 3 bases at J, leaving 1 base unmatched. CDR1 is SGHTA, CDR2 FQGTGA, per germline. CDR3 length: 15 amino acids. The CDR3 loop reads CASSLRLADYNEQFF. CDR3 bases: TGTGCCAGCAGCTTAAGACTAGCGGACTACAATGAGCAGTTCTTC.

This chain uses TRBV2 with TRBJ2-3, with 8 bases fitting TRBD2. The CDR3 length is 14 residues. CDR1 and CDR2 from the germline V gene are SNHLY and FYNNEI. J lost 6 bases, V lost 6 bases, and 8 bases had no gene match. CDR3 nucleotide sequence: TGTGCCAGCAGCCCGGGACTAGGAGGGGATACGCAGTATTTT. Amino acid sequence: CASSPGLGGDTQYF.

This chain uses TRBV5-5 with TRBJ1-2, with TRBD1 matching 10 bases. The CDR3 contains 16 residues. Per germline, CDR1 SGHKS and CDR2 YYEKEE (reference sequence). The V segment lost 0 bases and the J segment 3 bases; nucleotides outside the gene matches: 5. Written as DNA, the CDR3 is TGTGCCAGCAGCTTGGGGGGGACAGGGGAATACTATGGCTACACCTTC. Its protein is CASSLGGTGEYYGYTF.

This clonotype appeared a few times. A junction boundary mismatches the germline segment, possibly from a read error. The CDR3 spells CASSQDRGERLGFYVQYF. The CDR3 DNA follows: TGCGCCAGCAGCCAAGATCGGGGGGAGAGGTTGGGTTTTTACGTGCAGTACTTC. V usage is TRBV4-1 and J usage is TRBJ2-7, with 7 bases fitting TRBD2. Germline CDR1 and CDR2: MGHRA and YSYEKL. The CDR3 has 18 residues.

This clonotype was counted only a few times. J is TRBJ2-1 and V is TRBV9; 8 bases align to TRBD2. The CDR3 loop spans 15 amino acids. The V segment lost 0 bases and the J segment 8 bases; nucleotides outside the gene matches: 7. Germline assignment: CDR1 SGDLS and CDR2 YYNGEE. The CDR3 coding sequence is TGTGCCAGCAGCGTAGTCTCCAGCGGGGGTTATGAGCAGTTCTTC. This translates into CASSVVSSGGYEQFF.

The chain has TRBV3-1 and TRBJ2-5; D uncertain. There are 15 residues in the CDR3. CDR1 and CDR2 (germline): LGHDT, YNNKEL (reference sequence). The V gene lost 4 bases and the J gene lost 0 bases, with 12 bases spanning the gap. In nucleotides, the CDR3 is TGTGCCAGCAGCCTTCGAGGCCCTAACCAAGAGACCCAGTACTTC. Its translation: CASSLRGPNQETQYF.

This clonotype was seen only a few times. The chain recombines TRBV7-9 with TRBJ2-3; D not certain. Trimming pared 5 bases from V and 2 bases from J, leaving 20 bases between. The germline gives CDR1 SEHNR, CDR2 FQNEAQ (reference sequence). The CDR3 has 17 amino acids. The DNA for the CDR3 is TGTGCCAGCAGCCCACAAAGGACCCGCGCCCCCACAGATACGCAGTATTTT. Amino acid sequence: CASSPQRTRAPTDTQYF.

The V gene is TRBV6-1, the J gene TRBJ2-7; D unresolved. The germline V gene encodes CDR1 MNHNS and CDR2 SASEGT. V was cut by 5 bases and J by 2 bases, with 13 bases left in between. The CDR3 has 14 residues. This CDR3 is CASSIQTPPYEQYF. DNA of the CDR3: TGTGCCAGCAGTATTCAGACACCTCCCTACGAGCAGTACTTC.

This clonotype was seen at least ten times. CDR3 sequence: CASSGGGTNTEAFF. The DNA for the CDR3 is TGTGCCAGCTCCGGGGGGGGAACGAACACTGAAGCTTTCTTT. The chain links TRBV18 to TRBJ1-1; maybe TRBD1 (5 bases). Germline loops: CDR1 KGHSH, CDR2 LQKENI. There are 14 residues in the CDR3. The V end lost 6 bases, the J end lost 1 base, and 12 bases lay between the germline ends.

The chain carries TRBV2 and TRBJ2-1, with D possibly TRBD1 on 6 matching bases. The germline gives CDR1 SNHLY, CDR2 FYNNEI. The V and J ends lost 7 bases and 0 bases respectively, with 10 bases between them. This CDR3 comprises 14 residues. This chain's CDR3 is CASKDSHSYNEQFF. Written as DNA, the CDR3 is TGTGCCAGCAAGGACAGCCACTCCTACAATGAGCAGTTCTTC.

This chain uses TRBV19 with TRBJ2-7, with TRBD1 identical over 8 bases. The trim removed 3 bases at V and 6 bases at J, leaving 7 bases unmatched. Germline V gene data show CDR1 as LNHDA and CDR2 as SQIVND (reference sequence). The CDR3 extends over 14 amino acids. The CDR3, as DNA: TGTGCCAGTAGTATCACCGGACAGGGAGGCGAGCAGTACTTC. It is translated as CASSITGQGGEQYF.

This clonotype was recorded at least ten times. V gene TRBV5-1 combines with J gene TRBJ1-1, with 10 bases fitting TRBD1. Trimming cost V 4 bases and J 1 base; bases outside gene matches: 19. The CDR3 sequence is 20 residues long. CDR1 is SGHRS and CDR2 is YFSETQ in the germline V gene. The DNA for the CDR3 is TGCGCCAGCAGCGAATTCGGGGGACAGGGGTCTTCCGGAAGGAACACTGAAGCTTTCTTT. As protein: CASSEFGGQGSSGRNTEAFF.

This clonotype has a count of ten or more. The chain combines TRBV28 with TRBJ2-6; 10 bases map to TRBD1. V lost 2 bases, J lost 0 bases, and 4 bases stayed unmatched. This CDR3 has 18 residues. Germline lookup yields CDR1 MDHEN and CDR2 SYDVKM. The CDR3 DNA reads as TGTGCCAGCAGTTTACGGTGGACAGGGGGCTCTGGGGCCAACGTCCTGACTTTC. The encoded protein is CASSLRWTGGSGANVLTF.

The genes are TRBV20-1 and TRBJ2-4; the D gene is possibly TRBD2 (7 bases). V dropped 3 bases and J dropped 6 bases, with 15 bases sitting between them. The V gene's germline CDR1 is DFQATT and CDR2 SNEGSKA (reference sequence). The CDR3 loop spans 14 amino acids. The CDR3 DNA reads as TGCAGTGCTAGCCTGGGGGGGCGGAGAAACATTCAGTACTTC. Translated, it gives CSASLGGRRNIQYF.

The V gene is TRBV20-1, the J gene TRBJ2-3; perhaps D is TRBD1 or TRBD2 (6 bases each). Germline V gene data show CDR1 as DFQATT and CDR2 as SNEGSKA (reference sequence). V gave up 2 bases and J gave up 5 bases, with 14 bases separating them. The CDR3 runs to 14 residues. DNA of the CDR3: TGCAGTGCTAGATTGCCGGGGGCAGGAGATACGCAGTATTTT. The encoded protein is CSARLPGAGDTQYF.

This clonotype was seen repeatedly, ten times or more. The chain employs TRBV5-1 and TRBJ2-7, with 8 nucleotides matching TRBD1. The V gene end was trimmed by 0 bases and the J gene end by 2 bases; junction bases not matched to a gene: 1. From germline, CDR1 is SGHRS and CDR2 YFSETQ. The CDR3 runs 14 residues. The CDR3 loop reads CASSLETGAYEQYF. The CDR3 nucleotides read TGCGCCAGCAGCTTGGAGACAGGGGCCTACGAGCAGTACTTC.

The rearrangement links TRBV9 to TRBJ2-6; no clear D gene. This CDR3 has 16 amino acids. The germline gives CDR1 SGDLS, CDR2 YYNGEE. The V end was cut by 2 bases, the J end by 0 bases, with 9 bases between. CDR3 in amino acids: CASSVVTNSGANVLTF. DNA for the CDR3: TGTGCCAGCAGCGTGGTTACAAACTCTGGGGCCAACGTCCTGACTTTC.

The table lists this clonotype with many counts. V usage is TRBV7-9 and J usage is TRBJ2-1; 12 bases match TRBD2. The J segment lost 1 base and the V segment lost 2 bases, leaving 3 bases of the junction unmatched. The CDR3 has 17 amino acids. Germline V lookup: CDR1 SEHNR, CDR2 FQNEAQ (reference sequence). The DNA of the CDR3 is TGTGCCAGCAGCTTAATGGGACTAGCGGGTTCCTACAATGAGCAGTTCTTC. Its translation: CASSLMGLAGSYNEQFF.

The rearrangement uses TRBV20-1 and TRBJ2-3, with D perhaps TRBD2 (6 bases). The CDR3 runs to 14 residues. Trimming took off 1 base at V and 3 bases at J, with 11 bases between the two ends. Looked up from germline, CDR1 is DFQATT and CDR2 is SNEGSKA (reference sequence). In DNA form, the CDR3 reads TGCAGTGCTAGAGCCGGGACTCTTACAGATACGCAGTATTTT. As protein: CSARAGTLTDTQYF.